The clone carrying this T cell receptor (beta chain) was recorded a few times. Its target is not known. CDR3 size: 16 residues. V was clipped by 5 bases and J by 3 bases, with 14 bases between them. Germline CDR1 reads SEHNR; CDR2 reads FQNEAQ (reference sequence). This sample was included in a study of T cells in Graves' hyperthyroidism and ophthalmopathy. Regarding the study as a whole: Researchers found most expanded thyroid clonotypes above 0.001 in blood as well.

There were TCR beta CDR3 regions amplified from RNA transcripts. RT-PCR in the first round (using the HTBI primer set) targeted the TCR CDR3. TCRdb re-called the multiplex PCR reads through MiXCR, storing one row per CDR3 protein. The data show 750,000 to 950,000 distinct CDR3 sequences, over 35% seen once. Graves' hyperthyroidism without ophthalmopathy progression within 18 months was termed stable. V gene TRBV7-9 combines with J gene TRBJ1-6; D remains ambiguous. The clonotype comes from a man in his late teens or twenties with Graves' hyperthyroidism. The sequenced sample was blood. The chain's CDR3 is CASSLETGFYNSPLHF. The CDR3 coding sequence is TGTGCCAGCAGCCTTGAAACCGGTTTCTATAATTCACCCCTCCACTTT.